This TCR beta chain was profiled in a study of shared clonotypes between healthy human individuals. TCRdb keeps only in-frame clones here, not all; method: immunoSEQ multiplex PCR. Here the sample spans 550,000 to 800,000 clones, roughly 91% being singletons. The receptor was derived from a man aged 18 to 30 in good health. Some clones in this sample may be carry-over from other donors' samples. The sequenced sample was memory CD8+ T cells from PBMCs. Subset in this sample: CD45RO+ cells pooled with CCR7-negative TemRA cells.

CDR3 sequence (DNA): TGTGCCAGCAGCTCCCGAGGACTAGCGGGACACAATGAGCAGTTCTTC. It encodes CASSSRGLAGHNEQFF. V is TRBV13 and J is TRBJ2-1; 12 nucleotides match TRBD2. The CDR3 is 16 residues long. Looked up from germline, CDR1 is PRHDT and CDR2 is FYEKMQ (reference sequence). V gave up 4 bases and J gave up 5 bases; unmatched junction bases: 6. The whole variable domain, remainder taken from reference TRBV13 and TRBJ2-1, is AAGVIQSPRHLIKEKRETATLKCYPIPRHDTVYWYQQGPGQDPQFLISFYEKMQSDKGSIPDRFSAQQFSDYHSELNMSSLELGDSALYFCASSSRGLAGHNEQFFGPGTRLTVL.